Listed below are T cell receptor beta chains from one sample, sequenced in a study of T cell responses to AZD1222 COVID-19 vaccine. The protocol was immunoSEQ multiplex PCR, while the TCRdb copy is restricted to in-frame clones and leaves out a portion. The repertoire holds 95,000 to 130,000 clones, with roughly 84% as singletons. The specimen comprised peripheral blood, sampled on day 0 of AZD1222 vaccination. Receptor source: an adult in good health. Each CDR3 is given with its conserved first and last residue. D genes are given only for firm matches.

d_call v_call cdr3_aa
NA TRBV6-2/TRBV6-3 CASSLIAKNIQYF
TRBD2 TRBV5-5 CASSLGDYTDTQYF
NA TRBV9 CASSVEGIDGNTIYF
NA TRBV5-1 CASSLDGTDVRTQYF
TRBD1 TRBV7-8 CASSLDRGSFGTDTQYF
TRBD2 TRBV7-3 CASSLPPGASGGYNEQFF
NA TRBV30 CAWRTAYQTDTQYF
TRBD1 TRBV5-6 CASSWGDRATGELFF
NA TRBV7-3 CASSPVGGGSYGYTF
NA TRBV6-5 CASGETPSYEQYF
TRBD1 TRBV6-6 CASHIGTVGTGELFF
NA TRBV6-6 CASTPWREGKNTEAFF
NA TRBV5-5 CASSLEAAVGARGIQYF
NA TRBV14 CASSLQRANYGYTF
NA TRBV20-1 CSASSWDNQPQHF
TRBD1 TRBV5-1 CASSRGMTGANEKLFF
NA TRBV27 CASSTVPGPLAGQYF
TRBD1 TRBV7-9 CASSDRVSEAFF
NA TRBV12-3/TRBV12-4 CASSSPPPNEQFF
NA TRBV7-9 CASSFFPGLEETQYF
NA TRBV19 CASTLGTNTGELFF
NA TRBV4-2 CASSQDKNLATYEQYF
NA TRBV6-5 CASSYNENEQYF
TRBD2 TRBV9 CASSVGPGTSGTGELFF